The present T cell receptor beta chain was sequenced within a study of metastatic and nonmetastatic thyroid tumors. The overall study: Repertoires from blood and tumor or nodule tissue of malignant and benign thyroid patients were compared.

Until they underwent thyroid surgery, no patient had received any treatment. As processed by the authors: Researchers built a distant-metastasis classifier for papillary thyroid cancer that drew on CDR3 differences across clinicopathological groups. TCRdb used MiXCR to call clones anew from the PCR reads. What appears here as the V and J calls and clone size reflects TCRdb's work, not the paper's. The repertoire holds some 45,000 clones, with around 10% as singletons. This clone showed up many times. Other DNA sequences in this sample translate to the same CDR3. Per germline, CDR1 MNHEY and CDR2 SMNVEV (reference sequence). There are 15 residues in the CDR3. V lost 3 bases, J lost 8 bases, and 17 bases lay in between.

The chain uses TRBV27 and TRBJ2-4; weak D call: TRBD1 (6 bases). The specimen was blood. This receptor was taken from a male donor with papillary thyroid cancer or a benign thyroid nodule (not recorded which). Some clones in this sample may be carry-over from other donors' samples. Here the CDR3 reads CASSFEAGERDIQYF. CDR3 DNA: TGTGCCAGCAGTTTTGAGGCAGGGGAGAGGGACATTCAGTACTTC.